A selection of T cell receptor beta chains follows, all from one sample in a study of beta chain features in type 1 diabetes. Method: immunoSEQ multiplex PCR; TCRdb's copy keeps in-frame clones and lacks some. The table shows around 280,000 clones, with approximately 15% occurring only once. The specimen was naive CD4+ T cells from blood. The receptors were sampled from a man between 18 and 29 years old with type 1 diabetes. The CDR3 runs from the conserved cysteine through the conserved F or W. D genes are given only for firm matches. Some rows have no size entry. The others give once, few or many, or a class for an expanded clone.

J | V | size | D | DNA | CDR3
TRBJ1-1 | TRBV18 | few | TRBD1 | TGTGCCAGCTCACCTAGGACAGGCCTTGGGGAAGCTTTCTTT | CASSPRTGLGEAFF
TRBJ2-7 | TRBV2 | . | . | TGTGCCAGCACATCCCCACATTTAGAGCAGTACTTC | CASTSPHLEQYF
TRBJ2-7 | TRBV5-6 | . | . | TGTGCCAGCAGCCCAACGGGCGAGCAGTACTTC | CASSPTGEQYF
TRBJ1-1 | TRBV29-1 | few | . | TGCAGCGTTAGAGGGTTAGACACTGAAGCTTTCTTT | CSVRGLDTEAFF
TRBJ2-7 | TRBV7-9 | . | TRBD2 | TGTGCCAGCAGCCCAGCTATCGGGAGGGATGATCCCTACGAGCAGTACTTC | CASSPAIGRDDPYEQYF
TRBJ2-7 | TRBV5-1 | few | . | TGCGCCAGCAGCTTGGGCCTGATGACTAGCTCCTACGAGCAGTACTTC | CASSLGLMTSSYEQYF
TRBJ2-1 | TRBV7-6 | . | . | TGTGCCAGCAGCTCTTTCTCGGGAAGAACCTACAATAAGCAGTTCTTC | CASSSFSGRTYNKQFF
TRBJ2-1 | TRBV27 | . | . | TGTGCCAGCAGATCGACAGGATCCTACAATGAGCAGTTCTTC | CASRSTGSYNEQFF
TRBJ1-6 | TRBV15 | . | . | TGTGCCACCAGCAGAGATCCCTCCCCAAGCAATTCACCCCTCCACTTT | CATSRDPSPSNSPLHF
TRBJ1-5 | TRBV16 | few | . | TGTGCCAGCAGCCGCGAATCCCACAATCAGCCCCAGCATTTT | CASSRESHNQPQHF
TRBJ1-4 | TRBV25-1 | . | . | TGTGCCAGCAGTGGGCAGGGTGGTATTGGTGAAAAACTGTTTTTT | CASSGQGGIGEKLFF
TRBJ1-1 | TRBV29-1 | . | . | TGCAGCGTTGCCAGGCCTACTGAAGCTTTCTTT | CSVARPTEAFF
TRBJ2-3 | TRBV9 | . | . | TGTGCCACCACCCGCCTAGAAACAGATACGCAGTATTTT | CATTRLETDTQYF
TRBJ2-5 | TRBV30 | . | TRBD2 | TGTGCCTGGAGTGTACTGGGTACTAGCGGGTCGTACCAAGAGACCCAGTACTTC | CAWSVLGTSGSYQETQYF
TRBJ2-1 | TRBV2 | . | . | TGTGCCAGCACCCGGAGCTCCTACAATGAGCAGTTCTTC | CASTRSSYNEQFF
TRBJ2-3 | TRBV4-3 | . | TRBD2 | TGCGCCAGCAGCTCTAACCGGGTAGCGGGGGGGCGGAGTGGCACAGATACGCAGTATTTT | CASSSNRVAGGRSGTDTQYF
TRBJ2-2 | TRBV5-1 | . | TRBD2 | TGCGCCAGCAGCTTAGCGACTAGCGGGTCCGGGGAGCTGTTTTTT | CASSLATSGSGELFF
TRBJ2-2 | TRBV11-2 | few | . | TGTGCCAGCAGCTTAGTCCGCCGGGGCACCGGGGAGCTGTTTTTT | CASSLVRRGTGELFF